These 9 T cell receptor beta chains were sequenced from one sample in a study of tissue T cells after allogeneic stem cell transplantation. Assay: immunoSEQ multiplex PCR; the TCRdb copy retains only in-frame clones and omits some. Here the sample spans a few thousand clones, around 59% being singletons. This specimen was tissue from the jejunum, taken at autopsy. The receptors stem from a male donor at least 60 years old with lung cancer.

The chain uses TRBV6-5 and TRBJ2-7, with D maybe TRBD2 (6 bases). CDR3 length: 13 residues. CDR1 is MNHEY, CDR2 SVGAGI, per germline. V lost 7 bases to trimming and J lost 2 bases, with 12 bases between them. This CDR3 reads CASTPSGAYEQYF. The CDR3 coding sequence is TGTGCCAGCACCCCGTCGGGGGCCTACGAGCAGTACTTC.

This chain's CDR3 is CASSNPGGRLRTGELFF. CDR3 DNA: TGTGCCAGCAGCAACCCAGGGGGGCGCCTCCGGACCGGGGAGCTGTTTTTT. The chain carries TRBV7-6 and TRBJ2-2, with D possibly TRBD1 on 7 matching bases. Germline CDR1 SGHVS, CDR2 FNYEAQ. CDR3 length: 17 residues. Trimming removed 5 bases at V and 5 bases at J, with 21 bases between. The whole variable domain, remainder taken from reference TRBV7-6 and TRBJ2-2, is GAGVSQSPRYKVTKRGQDVALRCDPISGHVSLYWYRQALGQGPEFLTYFNYEAQQDKSGLPNDRFSAERPEGSISTLTIQRTEQRDSAMYRCASSNPGGRLRTGELFFGEGSRLTVL.

V gene TRBV18 combines with J gene TRBJ2-7; D tentatively reads TRBD1 or TRBD2 (5 bases each). The CDR3 length is 15 residues. Between the trimmed V and J ends, which lost 3 bases and 3 bases, there was a span of 15 bases. Germline V CDR1 and CDR2: KGHSH, LQKENI. Written as DNA, the CDR3 is TGTGCCAGCTCACCTGGGGGTAAGGTCCTCTACGAGCAGTACTTC. It translates to CASSPGGKVLYEQYF.

This clone came up a few times. The chain couples TRBV7-8 to TRBJ1-3; a weak D match, TRBD1 (6 bases). Germline CDR1 SGHVS, CDR2 FQNEAQ. This CDR3 spans 13 amino acids. V was cut by 5 bases and J by 8 bases, with 13 bases left in between. The CDR3 DNA reads TGTGCCAGCAGCACTTTACAGGGCTACACCATATATTTT. Translation gives CASSTLQGYTIYF.

The chain has TRBV12-3 or TRBV12-4 and TRBJ1-2; TRBD1 matches at 8 bases. The CDR3 is made up of 13 amino acids. Germline trimming cut 6 bases from V and 5 bases from J; bases unmatched to any gene: 5. The CDR3, as DNA: TGTGCCAGCAGCCCAGGGGGCTCTTATGGCTACACCTTC. It encodes CASSPGGSYGYTF.

This chain links TRBV24-1 with TRBJ2-5, with a tentative D call TRBD1 (6 bases). The V gene lost 5 bases and the J gene lost 0 bases, with 15 bases spanning the gap. CDR3 length equals 16 residues. Per germline, CDR1 KGHDR and CDR2 SFDVKD. CDR3 DNA: TGTGCCACCAGTGGCCCGACAGGCCAGTACCAAGAGACCCAGTACTTC. Its translation: CATSGPTGQYQETQYF.

This clone is medium-sized (0.01 to 0.1%) within its sample. The genes are TRBV6-2 or TRBV6-3 and TRBJ2-4; a weak D match, TRBD1 (6 bases). Germline CDR1 MNHEY, CDR2 SVGEGT. Deletions cut 0 bases from V and 7 bases from J, with 16 bases between. This CDR3 is built from 16 residues. CDR3 nucleotides: TGTGCCAGCAGTTACTCGGAGACAGGACTCCTGAACATTCAGTACTTC. Translation: CASSYSETGLLNIQYF.

This clone was recorded a few times. The rearrangement uses TRBV2 and TRBJ1-4, with 9 bases lining up with TRBD1. V was clipped by 5 bases and J by 3 bases; unmatched bases: 4. The CDR3 runs 15 residues. CDR1 is SNHLY and CDR2 is FYNNEI in the germline V gene. Here the CDR3 DNA reads TGTGCCAGCAGTAACAGGGGGCTGTCTAATGAAAAACTGTTTTTT. Its translation is CASSNRGLSNEKLFF.

This clone appeared once. The chain recombines TRBV4-3 with TRBJ1-3; TRBD1 is a possible D gene (6 bases). Germline CDR1 reads LGHNA; CDR2 reads YSLEER. V was trimmed by 2 bases and J by 2 bases, leaving 13 bases between them. This CDR3 spans 16 amino acids. The CDR3: CASSQTANRAGNTIYF. The CDR3 coding sequence is TGCGCCAGCAGCCAAACGGCGAACAGGGCTGGAAACACCATATATTTT.